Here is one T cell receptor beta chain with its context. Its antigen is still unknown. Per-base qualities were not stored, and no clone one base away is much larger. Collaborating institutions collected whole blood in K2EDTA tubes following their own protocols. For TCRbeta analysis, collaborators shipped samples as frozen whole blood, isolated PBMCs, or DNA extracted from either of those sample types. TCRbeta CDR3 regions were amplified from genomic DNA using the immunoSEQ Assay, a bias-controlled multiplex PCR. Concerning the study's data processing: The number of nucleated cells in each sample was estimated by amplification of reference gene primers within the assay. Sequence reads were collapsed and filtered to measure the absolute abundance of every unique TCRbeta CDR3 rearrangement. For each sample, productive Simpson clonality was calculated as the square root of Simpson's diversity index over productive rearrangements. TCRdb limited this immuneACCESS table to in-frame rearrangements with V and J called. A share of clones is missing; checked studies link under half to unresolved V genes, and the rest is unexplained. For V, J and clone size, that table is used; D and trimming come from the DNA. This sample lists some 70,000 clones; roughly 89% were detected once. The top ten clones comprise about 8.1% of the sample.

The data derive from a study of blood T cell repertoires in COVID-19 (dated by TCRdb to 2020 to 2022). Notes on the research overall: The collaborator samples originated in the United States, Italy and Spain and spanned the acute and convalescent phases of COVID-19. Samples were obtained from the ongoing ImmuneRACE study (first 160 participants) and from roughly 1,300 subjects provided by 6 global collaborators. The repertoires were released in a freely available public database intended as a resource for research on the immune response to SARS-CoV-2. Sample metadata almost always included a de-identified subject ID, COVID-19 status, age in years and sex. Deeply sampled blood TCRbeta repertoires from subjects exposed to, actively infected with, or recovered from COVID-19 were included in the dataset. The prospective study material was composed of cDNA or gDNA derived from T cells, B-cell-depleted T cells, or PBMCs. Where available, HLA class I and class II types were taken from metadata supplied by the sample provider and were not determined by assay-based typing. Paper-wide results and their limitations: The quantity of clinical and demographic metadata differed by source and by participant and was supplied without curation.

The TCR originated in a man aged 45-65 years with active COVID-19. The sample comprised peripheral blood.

The CDR3 loop reads CASSLAGRVNEKLFF. The DNA sequence is given as TGTGCCAGCAGTTTAGCGGGGCGGGTTAATGAAAAACTGTTTTTT. This sequence uses TRBV27 and TRBJ1-4; a weak D assignment points to TRBD1 (5 bases agree). Cut back by 2 bases and 4 bases, the V and J ends lie 11 bases apart. The CDR3 sequence holds 15 residues, the cysteine and phenylalanine included. Only the CDR3 DNA stays, 45 bases, in frame from base 1. CDR1 and CDR2 were assigned from the germline V gene (reference sequence) as MNHEY and SMNVEV.